What follows are 30 T cell receptor beta chains derived from one specimen sequenced in a study of T cells expressing NK-cell markers. TCRdb reprocessed the 5' RACE reads, keeping one entry per CDR3 protein, no DNA. This sample's table has about 540,000 distinct CDR3 sequences. Sequencing was done on a sample of blood T cells: a sorted CD56 or NKG2C T cell subset, CD4+ or CD8+ T cells, or bulk PBMC T cells (not recorded which). These receptors all come from a man younger than 30 in good health.

The rearrangement links TRBV20-1 to TRBJ2-1; TCRdb reports TRBD2, a call that lacks DNA to check it against. The germline gives CDR1 DFQATT, CDR2 SNEGSKA (reference sequence). The CDR3 consists of 19 residues. This chain's CDR3 is CSARWSSGREGVFYNEQFF.

The CDR3 loop is CSASPQRGQFTDTQYF. This sequence joins TRBV20-1 and TRBJ2-3; TCRdb designates TRBD2, a call that cannot be tested without DNA. This CDR3 region has 16 residues. Per germline, CDR1 DFQATT and CDR2 SNEGSKA (reference sequence).

This CDR3 is CASSLVQGSGNTIYF. The chain is built from TRBV7-2 and TRBJ1-3. The CDR3 has 15 amino acids. Germline CDR1 and CDR2: SGHTA and FQGNSA.

This sequence joins TRBV6-1 and TRBJ1-3. The germline V gene encodes CDR1 MNHNS and CDR2 SASEGT. This CDR3 region has 15 residues. The CDR3 reads CASSVGQISGNTIYF.

The chain has TRBV12-5 and TRBJ1-1; the D call of TRBD1 rests on TCRdb alone, since no DNA is present to check it. The germline CDR1 and CDR2 sequences are LGHNT and FRNRAP. The CDR3 is made up of 17 amino acids. Here the CDR3 reads CASGLVLGQGVKTEAFF. Combining the CDR3 with reference TRBV12-5 and TRBJ1-1 gives the whole variable domain DARVTQTPRHKVTEMGQEVTMRCQPILGHNTVFWYRQTMMQGLELLAYFRNRAPLDDSGMPKDRFSAEMPDATLATLKIQPSEPRDSAVYFCASGLVLGQGVKTEAFFGQGTRLTVV.

The chain joins TRBV5-5 to TRBJ2-7; TCRdb lists TRBD1, though no DNA is available to test this call. Germline CDR1 reads SGHKS; CDR2 reads YYEKEE (reference sequence). This CDR3 spans 15 amino acids. The CDR3 here is CASSAARTASAEQYF.

This sequence joins TRBV19 and TRBJ1-5; the TCRdb call, TRBD1, lacks DNA for checking. This CDR3 spans 14 amino acids. The germline V gene has CDR1 LNHDA and CDR2 SQIVND (reference sequence). CDR3 residues: CASSGQASNQPQHF. Using reference TRBV19 and TRBJ1-5 for the parts outside the CDR3, the full variable domain is DGGITQSPKYLFRKEGQNVTLSCEQNLNHDAMYWYRQDPGQGLRLIYYSQIVNDFQKGDIAEGYSVSREKKESFPLTVTSAQKNPTAFYLCASSGQASNQPQHFGDGTRLSIL.

The chain has TRBV6-5 and TRBJ1-4. This CDR3 is 13 amino acids long. The germline V gene has CDR1 MNHEY and CDR2 SVGAGI. CDR3 sequence: CASSYSSREKLFF.

J is TRBJ2-3 and V is TRBV19; TCRdb's D call, TRBD2, is unchecked because there is no DNA. CDR3 length: 16 amino acids. CDR1 and CDR2 from the germline V gene are LNHDA and SQIVND (reference sequence). CDR3 sequence: CASSIPAGGPGDTQYF.

The rearrangement uses TRBV20-1 and TRBJ1-2. Germline V gene sequence: CDR1 DFQATT, CDR2 SNEGSKA (reference sequence). The length of the CDR3 is 14 residues. The CDR3 protein is CSARTRSDNYGYTF.

The chain combines TRBV7-9 with TRBJ2-7; TCRdb's assignment of TRBD2 cannot be checked, as there is no DNA. Germline V gene lookup returns CDR1 SEHNR and CDR2 FQNEAQ (reference sequence). The CDR3 extends over 14 amino acids. The CDR3: CASSRPSGVREQYF.

The gene calls are TRBV24-1 and TRBJ2-7; TCRdb indicates TRBD1, and absent DNA this call remains unverified. Germline V CDR1 and CDR2: KGHDR, SFDVKD. The CDR3 has 13 amino acids. The CDR3 protein is CATSDSGSYEQYF.

The chain joins TRBV27 to TRBJ2-6; without DNA, the TCRdb call of TRBD1 cannot be checked. CDR3 length: 16 residues. CDR1 MNHEY and CDR2 SMNVEV come from the germline V gene (reference sequence). CDR3 sequence reads: CASRQAGGSGANVLTF.

V usage is TRBV5-1 and J usage is TRBJ2-7. The CDR3 loop spans 15 amino acids. Per germline, CDR1 SGHRS and CDR2 YFSETQ. CDR3 sequence reads: CASSLSSGGSYEQYF. Using reference TRBV5-1 and TRBJ2-7 for the parts outside the CDR3, the full variable domain is KAGVTQTPRYLIKTRGQQVTLSCSPISGHRSVSWYQQTPGQGLQFLFEYFSETQRNKGNFPGRFSGRQFSNSRSEMNVSTLELGDSALYLCASSLSSGGSYEQYFGPGTRLTVT.

The chain is built from TRBV9 and TRBJ2-2; TCRdb names TRBD1, which stays unverified in the absence of DNA. There are 17 residues in the CDR3. Looked up from germline, CDR1 is SGDLS and CDR2 is YYNGEE. CDR3 region: CASSVFSGGVDTGELFF. Supplemented by reference TRBV9 and TRBJ2-2, the full variable domain reads DSGVTQTPKHLITATGQRVTLRCSPRSGDLSVYWYQQSLDQGLQFLIQYYNGEERAKGNILERFSAQQFPDLHSELNLSSLELGDSALYFCASSVFSGGVDTGELFFGEGSRLTVL.

The chain couples TRBV4-3 to TRBJ2-1; no DNA is available, so the TRBD1 call from TCRdb remains unchecked. Germline CDR1 LGHNA, CDR2 YSLEER. This CDR3 contains 14 residues. The CDR3 sequence is CASSQDLNGGEQFF.

The chain links TRBV12-3 or TRBV12-4 to TRBJ1-1. CDR3 length: 13 residues. This CDR3 is CASSGPAGTEAFF.

The chain's CDR3 is CSARDRDNYGYTF. This rearrangement joins TRBV29-1 to TRBJ1-2; as DNA is missing, the TRBD1 call by TCRdb cannot be tested. Germline CDR1 SQVTM, CDR2 ANQGSEA. This CDR3 is 13 amino acids long.

This chain connects TRBV7-9 to TRBJ2-2. Germline CDR1 and CDR2: SEHNR and FQNEAQ (reference sequence). There are 14 residues in the CDR3. CDR3: CASSPTSNTGELFF.

The J gene is TRBJ1-5, the V gene TRBV20-1; the TCRdb D gene call, TRBD1, has no DNA to confirm it. This CDR3 contains 15 residues. Germline-derived CDR1 and CDR2 are DFQATT and SNEGSKA (reference sequence). The CDR3 spells CSASGDTVENQPQHF.

The V gene is TRBV20-1, the J gene TRBJ2-7; with no DNA, the TCRdb D assignment of TRBD1 cannot be verified. Per germline, CDR1 DFQATT and CDR2 SNEGSKA (reference sequence). The CDR3 has 14 amino acids. The CDR3 sequence is CSATQGSQSGEQYF.

The genes are TRBV5-1 and TRBJ2-3; TCRdb reports TRBD2, a call that lacks DNA to check it against. Germline V gene sequence: CDR1 SGHRS, CDR2 YFSETQ. The CDR3 sequence is 16 residues long. CDR3 amino acids: CASSRARTSGTDTQYF.

CDR3 region: CASRGKPGEAYNEQFF. The rearrangement links TRBV25-1 to TRBJ2-1; TCRdb calls TRBD2, which cannot be checked without DNA. The CDR3 contains 16 residues. Germline V CDR1 and CDR2: MGHDK, SYGVNS.

This chain uses TRBV4-1 with TRBJ1-3; TCRdb's D gene call, TRBD1, goes unchecked for lack of DNA. This CDR3 is 16 amino acids long. From germline, CDR1 is MGHRA and CDR2 YSYEKL. CDR3 sequence: CASSQPGTGGRNTIYF.

The chain couples TRBV20-1 to TRBJ1-2; without DNA, the TCRdb call of TRBD1 cannot be checked. Germline CDR1 reads DFQATT; CDR2 reads SNEGSKA (reference sequence). The CDR3 has 15 residues. CDR3 sequence: CSASGWTGGVDGYTF.

This chain joins TRBV15 and TRBJ2-4; TCRdb's D call of TRBD1 is untestable without DNA. The CDR3 covers 14 residues. In germline, CDR1 is LNHNV, CDR2 YYDKDF (reference sequence). This chain's CDR3 is CATVDPGAKNIQYF.

The gene calls are TRBV18 and TRBJ2-1. This CDR3 is built from 16 residues. Per the germline V gene, CDR1 is KGHSH and CDR2 is LQKENI. CDR3 region: CASSPFGGRPYNEQFF.

The V and J genes are TRBV29-1 and TRBJ2-7; TCRdb lists TRBD2, though no DNA is available to test this call. The CDR3 is 14 amino acids. Germline CDR1 reads SQVTM; CDR2 reads ANQGSEA. CDR3 amino acids: CSVGSSASSYEQYF.

This sequence joins TRBV12-3 or TRBV12-4 and TRBJ1-2; checking the TCRdb D call of TRBD1 is not possible without DNA. The CDR3 has 14 amino acids. The CDR3 sequence: CASSPGQYTMGYTF.

The chain has TRBV29-1 and TRBJ2-3; TCRdb's assignment of TRBD1 cannot be checked, as there is no DNA. There are 13 residues in the CDR3. The germline V gene encodes CDR1 SQVTM and CDR2 ANQGSEA. CDR3 amino acids: CSVRGRVSDTQYF.